These 3 T cell receptor beta chains were sequenced from one sample in a study of T cell clonality in common variable immunodeficiency. Sequenced by immunoSEQ multiplex PCR; TCRdb stores in-frame clones only, minus some. The sample has approximately 81,000 clones, none seen only once. Sequencing was carried out using peripheral blood mononuclear cells. The receptors were gathered from a person between 18 and 70 years old in good health.

This clone was detected many times. Read coverage stops 3 residues before the CDR3 terminus; the germline J gene supplies the remainder. V usage is TRBV5-4 and J usage is TRBJ1-3; tentatively, D is TRBD1 (6 bases). This CDR3 is 14 amino acids long. The V gene's germline CDR1 is SGHNT and CDR2 YYREEE (reference sequence). V was shortened by 5 bases and J by 0 bases, with 9 bases between the two germline ends. CDR3 in amino acids: CASRRQDSGNTIYF. The part of the CDR3 DNA that was read is TGTGCCAGCAGGAGACAGGACTCTGGAAACACC.

There are many counts of this clone. The read terminates 3 residues before the CDR3 end, so the remaining end is supplied by the germline J gene. The chain employs TRBV19 and TRBJ2-7; 11 bases map to TRBD2. CDR3 length equals 15 residues. The ends lost 7 bases at V and 0 bases at J; junction bases unmatched: 5. From germline, CDR1 is LNHDA and CDR2 SQIVND (reference sequence). The CDR3 protein is CASTSGLADSYEQYF. CDR3 DNA, as far as it was read: TGTGCCAGTACCTCGGGACTAGCGGACTCCTACGAG. Combining the CDR3 with reference TRBV19 and TRBJ2-7 gives the whole variable domain DGGITQSPKYLFRKEGQNVTLSCEQNLNHDAMYWYRQDPGQGLRLIYYSQIVNDFQKGDIAEGYSVSREKKESFPLTVTSAQKNPTAFYLCASTSGLADSYEQYFGPGTRLTVT.

Many counts were recorded for this clone. The DNA ends 3 residues before the CDR3 does, and the rest of the CDR3 is filled in from the germline J gene. The chain couples TRBV7-2 to TRBJ2-2; TRBD2 matches 7 bases. Trimming at V came to 5 bases and at J to 3 bases, leaving 6 bases not matched to a gene. The CDR3 has 15 amino acids. The germline V gene encodes CDR1 SGHTA and CDR2 FQGNSA. The sequenced CDR3 bases are TGTGCCAGCAGCCTCAATCGGGGGGACACCGGGGAG. Translating it yields CASSLNRGDTGE. The full CDR3 protein is CASSLNRGDTGELFF.